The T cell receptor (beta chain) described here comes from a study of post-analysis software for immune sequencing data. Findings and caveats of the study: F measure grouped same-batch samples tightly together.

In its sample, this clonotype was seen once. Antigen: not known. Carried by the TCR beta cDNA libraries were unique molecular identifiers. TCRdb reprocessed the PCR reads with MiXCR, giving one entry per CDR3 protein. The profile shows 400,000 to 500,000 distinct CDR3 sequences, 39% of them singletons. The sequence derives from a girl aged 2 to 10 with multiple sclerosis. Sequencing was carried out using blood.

The CDR3, as DNA: TGTGCCAGCAGTTACCGGCTCCCTCAAGAGACCCAGTACTTC. Protein: CASSYRLPQETQYF. The V call is TRBV6-6, the J call TRBJ2-5, with D hard to call. Trimming shortened V by 2 bases and J by 2 bases, and 9 bases separated the two germline ends. Germline CDR1 MNHNY, CDR2 SVGAGI (reference sequence). The CDR3 totals 14 residues.